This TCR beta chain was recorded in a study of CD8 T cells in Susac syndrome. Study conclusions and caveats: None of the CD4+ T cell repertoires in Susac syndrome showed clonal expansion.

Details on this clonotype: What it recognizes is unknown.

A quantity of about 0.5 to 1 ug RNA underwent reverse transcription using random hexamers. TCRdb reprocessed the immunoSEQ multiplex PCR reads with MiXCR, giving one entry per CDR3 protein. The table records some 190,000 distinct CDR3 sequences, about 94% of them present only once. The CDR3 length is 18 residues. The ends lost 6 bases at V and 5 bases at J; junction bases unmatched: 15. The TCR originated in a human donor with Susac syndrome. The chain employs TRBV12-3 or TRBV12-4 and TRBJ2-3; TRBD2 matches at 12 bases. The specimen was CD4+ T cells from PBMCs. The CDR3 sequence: CASSLQNLLAGGRDTQYF. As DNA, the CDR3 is TGTGCCAGCAGCCTGCAAAATCTTCTAGCGGGGGGGCGAGATACGCAGTATTTT.